The clone carrying this T cell receptor beta chain was seen more than once but under ten times. Antigen: not known. CD4+ T cells from unexposed donors were obtained before the COVID-19 pandemic (2011-2018). CD4+ T cells were isolated from the cells after around 11 days of culture. The CDR3 runs to 13 residues. V gave up 3 bases and J gave up 8 bases, with 13 bases separating them. TCRdb keeps only in-frame clones here, not all; method: immunoSEQ multiplex PCR. The sample carries 19,000 or so clones, roughly 80% recorded once. The source of the sample is a study of CD4 T cells in relation to SARS-CoV-2 and coronaviruses.

Sequencing input: CD4+ T cells from PBMCs, cultured in vitro. The origin of this receptor is a human donor in good health. V gene TRBV12-3 or TRBV12-4 combines with J gene TRBJ1-2; TRBD1 might be the D (5 bases). CDR3 DNA: TGTGCCAGCAGTTTGGTACAGGCGGGAGGCTACACCTTC. Protein: CASSLVQAGGYTF.